This T cell receptor beta chain was captured by sequencing in a study of cytomegalovirus exposure and HLA in healthy donors. Across the whole study: Earlier sequencing of approximately 180 million T cells yielded around 120 million unique TCR beta sequences. Early released data comprised about 84 million unique TCRs from HLA-typed donors. Overall study findings and caveats: Published work reported that the classifier diagnosed cytomegalovirus status with high specificity and sensitivity.

This clone was observed once. What it binds is not known. Primers: 60 Vbeta forward and 13 Jbeta reverse. Method: immunoSEQ multiplex PCR; TCRdb's copy keeps in-frame clones and lacks some. The sample has about 180,000 clones; approximately 72% are singletons. The CDR3 is made up of 14 amino acids. V shed 0 bases and J shed 5 bases, with 10 bases lying between them. In germline, CDR1 is SEHNR, CDR2 FQNEAQ (reference sequence). Sequencing was done on a sample of PBMCs. The sequence was obtained from a human donor in good health. This sequence joins TRBV7-9 and TRBJ1-1, with D perhaps matching TRBD1 (6 bases). CDR3 nucleotides: TGTGCCAGCAGCTTAGCGCAAGACAGGACTGAAGCTTTCTTT. Protein sequence: CASSLAQDRTEAFF. The full variable domain, with the rest looked up from reference TRBV7-9 and TRBJ1-1, is DTGVSQNPRHKITKRGQNVTFRCDPISEHNRLYWYRQTLGQGPEFLTYFQNEAQLEKSRLLSDRFSAERPKGSFSTLEIQRTEQGDSAMYLCASSLAQDRTEAFFGQGTRLTVV.